Below are 28 T cell receptor beta chains sequenced from a single sample in a study of cytomegalovirus exposure and HLA in healthy donors. The PCR was carried out with 60 Vbeta primers and 13 Jbeta primers. Here immunoSEQ multiplex PCR was the method, and the copy in TCRdb shows in-frame clones only, minus some. The sample yields 130,000 or so clones, approximately 89% seen once. Material: PBMCs. These receptors were collected from a woman aged 25 to 39 in good health and CMV-seropositive.

The chain uses TRBV2 and TRBJ2-5; tentatively, D is TRBD1 (6 bases). The CDR3 consists of 13 residues. CDR1 and CDR2 from the germline V gene are SNHLY and FYNNEI. Trimming left V 6 bases short and J 4 bases short, with 12 bases between. The CDR3 region is CASRGQSGETQYF. CDR3 in DNA: TGTGCCAGCAGGGGACAAAGCGGAGAGACCCAGTACTTC.

The chain employs TRBV27 and TRBJ2-7, with 9 bases that match TRBD1. This CDR3 spans 15 amino acids. The ends lost 2 bases at V and 6 bases at J; junction bases unmatched: 8. Germline CDR1 and CDR2: MNHEY and SMNVEV (reference sequence). The CDR3 nucleotides are TGTGCCAGCAGTTTAAGGAGGGACAGGGTCATCGAGCAGTACTTC. It is translated as CASSLRRDRVIEQYF.

The rearrangement joins TRBV4-2 to TRBJ2-7; D may be TRBD2 (5 bases). V lost 0 bases and J lost 4, with 13 bases in between. This CDR3 has 15 amino acids. Germline CDR1 LGHNA, CDR2 YNFKEQ. DNA for the CDR3: TGTGCCAGCAGCCAAGAGGCTAGAGGGCTTTACGAGCAGTACTTC. Translation gives CASSQEARGLYEQYF.

This clone was counted once. V and J are TRBV6-4 and TRBJ1-2; no firm D call. V gave up 2 bases and J gave up 7 bases, with 11 bases separating them. The CDR3 covers 13 residues. Germline V gene lookup returns CDR1 MRHNA and CDR2 SNTAGT. The chain's CDR3 is CASSDGRSGGYTF. The CDR3 coding sequence is TGTGCCAGCAGTGACGGGAGGAGTGGTGGCTACACCTTC.

This clone appeared once. The V gene is TRBV30, the J gene TRBJ1-2; TRBD1 might be the D (5 bases). Trimming removed 8 bases from V and 4 bases from J, with 17 bases in between. The germline gives CDR1 GTSNPN, CDR2 SVGIG (reference sequence). The CDR3 sequence is 13 residues long. CDR3 region: CAGDSLTSYGYTF. The CDR3 DNA follows: TGTGCCGGCGACAGCCTAACCTCCTATGGCTACACCTTC.

The rearrangement links TRBV5-1 to TRBJ1-2; TRBD1 matches at 8 bases. CDR1 is SGHRS and CDR2 is YFSETQ in the germline V gene. The CDR3 is 16 residues long. V lost 4 bases, J lost 8 bases, and 16 bases stayed unmatched. CDR3 region: CASSPPGTGKPEGYTF. CDR3 DNA: TGCGCCAGCAGCCCGCCTGGGACAGGAAAGCCGGAAGGCTACACCTTC.

V gene TRBV9 combines with J gene TRBJ1-1, with 8 bases fitting TRBD1. Germline lookup yields CDR1 SGDLS and CDR2 YYNGEE. The trim removed 2 bases at V and 0 bases at J, leaving 9 bases unmatched. CDR3 length equals 17 residues. CDR3 DNA sequence: TGTGCCAGCAGCGTCGATGGACAGGGAATGATGAACACTGAAGCTTTCTTT. Its translation: CASSVDGQGMMNTEAFF.

V gene TRBV5-1 combines with J gene TRBJ1-6, with TRBD1 matching over 10 bases. CDR1 and CDR2 from the germline V gene are SGHRS and YFSETQ. V gave up 2 bases and J gave up 9 bases; unmatched junction bases: 5. This CDR3 is built from 15 residues. The CDR3 protein is CASSLEGQGSSPLHF. The CDR3 nucleotides are TGCGCCAGCAGCTTAGAGGGACAGGGGTCTTCACCCCTCCACTTT.

This sequence joins TRBV6-5 and TRBJ2-3, with a weak D call TRBD2 (6 bases). The germline V and J ends were trimmed by 6 bases and 6 bases, with 19 bases remaining between them. Germline V gives CDR1 MNHEY, CDR2 SVGAGI. The CDR3 extends over 15 amino acids. As DNA, the CDR3 is TGTGCCAGCAGCCTTCGGGGGTGGTATGGGGATACGCAGTATTTT. Protein sequence: CASSLRGWYGDTQYF.

This clone has a handful of counts. J is TRBJ2-4 and V is TRBV21-1; the DNA was not compared with TRBD1, the D call given in the table. TRBV21-1 constitutes a pseudogene. The CDR3 totals 14 residues. Here the CDR3 reads CASSKQGAKNIQYF. CDR3 sequence (DNA): TGTGCCAGCAGCAAACAGGGGGCCAAAAACATTCAGTACTTC.

The J gene is TRBJ2-1, the V gene TRBV30; 7 positions agree with TRBD1. The CDR3 has 16 amino acids. Germline V gene data show CDR1 as GTSNPN and CDR2 as SVGIG (reference sequence). V lost 0 bases to trimming and J lost 2 bases; unmatched junction nucleotides: 7. The CDR3 sequence is CAWSVKQGSPYNEQFF. The CDR3 DNA reads as TGTGCCTGGAGTGTTAAACAGGGGTCCCCCTACAATGAGCAGTTCTTC. Filled out from reference TRBV30 and TRBJ2-1, the complete variable domain reads SQTIHQWPATLVQPVGSPLSLECTVEGTSNPNLYWYRQAAGRGLQLLFYSVGIGQISSEVPQNLSASRPQDRQFILSSKKLLLSDSGFYLCAWSVKQGSPYNEQFFGPGTRLTVL.

This chain connects TRBV5-4 to TRBJ2-1; 7 nucleotides agree with TRBD2. CDR1 is SGHNT, CDR2 YYREEE, per germline (reference sequence). The CDR3 sequence is 15 residues long. Unmatched junction bases numbered 5, after V lost 0 bases and J lost 5 bases. This CDR3 reads CASSLAGTTDNEQFF. The CDR3 nucleotides are TGTGCCAGCAGCTTGGCCGGGACTACCGACAATGAGCAGTTCTTC.

CDR3 in DNA: TGCGCCAGCAGCCCTCTACAGGGTAAGGGTGTCCATGAGCAGTTCTTC. This sequence encodes CASSPLQGKGVHEQFF. This rearrangement joins TRBV5-1 to TRBJ2-1; perhaps TRBD1 as D (6 bases). CDR3 size: 16 residues. Germline CDR1 and CDR2: SGHRS and YFSETQ. The ends were cut back, 4 bases at V and 8 bases at J, with 22 bases in the middle.

The CDR3 is CASSLSPSVNYGYTF. In DNA, the CDR3 is TGTGCCAGCAGTTTATCCCCCTCTGTTAACTATGGCTACACCTTC. V and J are TRBV27 and TRBJ1-2; D unclear. Trimming pared 0 bases from V and 1 base from J, leaving 9 bases between. CDR1 MNHEY and CDR2 SMNVEV come from the germline V gene (reference sequence). The CDR3 is made up of 15 amino acids.

The chain joins TRBV6-5 to TRBJ2-2; perhaps TRBD2 as D (5 bases). Germline CDR1 MNHEY, CDR2 SVGAGI. The CDR3 length is 15 residues. V was cut by 2 bases and J by 7 bases, with 14 bases left in between. CDR3 sequence reads: CASSYSPRAGGELFF. The DNA of the CDR3 is TGTGCCAGCAGTTACAGTCCGAGGGCGGGCGGGGAGCTGTTTTTT.

This clone has a single count. The chain joins TRBV6-1 to TRBJ1-5, with 8 bases that match TRBD1. The CDR3 covers 13 residues. CDR1 is MNHNS and CDR2 is SASEGT in the germline V gene. With V trimmed by 11 bases and J by 6 bases, 9 bases remained unmatched. The CDR3 coding sequence is TGTGCCGCAGGGGGTACAGGGGGTCAGCCCCAGCATTTT. Translation: CAAGGTGGQPQHF.

V gene TRBV5-1 combines with J gene TRBJ1-1, with 10 bases identical to TRBD1. The germline V gene has CDR1 SGHRS and CDR2 YFSETQ. The CDR3 has 15 residues. V lost 0 bases and J lost 5; bases outside the gene matches: 4. The DNA of the CDR3 is TGCGCCAGCAGCTTGGCGGGACAGGGGTCGACTGAAGCTTTCTTT. Residues: CASSLAGQGSTEAFF.

The rearrangement joins TRBV5-8 to TRBJ2-6, with D possibly being TRBD1 (6 bases). Trimming removed 4 bases at V and 4 bases at J, with 15 bases between. The CDR3 length is 16 residues. CDR1 is SGHTS, CDR2 YDEGEE, per germline. In DNA form, the CDR3 reads TGTGCCAGCAGCCCAGCAGGGGCAAGAGGGGCCAACGTCCTGACTTTC. Its protein is CASSPAGARGANVLTF. Full variable domain (remainder filled in from reference TRBV5-8 and TRBJ2-6): EAGVTQSPTHLIKTRGQQATLRCSPISGHTSVYWYQQALGLGLQFLLWYDEGEERNRGNFPPRFSGRQFPNYSSELNVNALELEDSALYLCASSPAGARGANVLTFGAGSRLTVL.

This chain links TRBV19 with TRBJ1-5, with 7 bases aligning to TRBD1. Per germline, CDR1 LNHDA and CDR2 SQIVND (reference sequence). The trim removed 4 bases at V and 2 bases at J, leaving 14 bases unmatched. This CDR3 is built from 18 residues. The CDR3 DNA follows: TGTGCCAGTAGTACTTCGTGGGCACAGGGGATCGGCAATCAGCCCCAGCATTTT. It translates to CASSTSWAQGIGNQPQHF.

This chain links TRBV7-3 with TRBJ2-6; TRBD1 is a possible D gene (6 bases). CDR3 length: 18 amino acids. Trimming left V 0 bases short and J 1 base short, with 13 bases between. From germline, CDR1 is SGHTA and CDR2 FQGTGA. The CDR3 nucleotides are TGTGCCAGCAGCTTAACCCTTAGGACAGATTCTGGGGCCAACGTCCTGACTTTC. Its translation is CASSLTLRTDSGANVLTF.

The chain joins TRBV28 to TRBJ1-2, with D maybe TRBD1 (6 bases). The germline gives CDR1 MDHEN, CDR2 SYDVKM. The V and J ends lost 7 bases and 3 bases respectively, with 15 bases between them. This CDR3 has 14 amino acids. The CDR3 DNA follows: TGTGCCAGCACCACCCCCGGACAGTACTATGGCTACACCTTC. Amino acid sequence: CASTTPGQYYGYTF.

The chain recombines TRBV7-9 with TRBJ1-1; tentative D call: TRBD1 (6 bases). The V and J ends lost 4 bases and 0 bases respectively, with 12 bases between them. From germline, CDR1 is SEHNR and CDR2 FQNEAQ (reference sequence). The CDR3 spans 15 residues. CDR3 in DNA: TGTGCCAGCAGCTCCCCGACAGGACTGAACACTGAAGCTTTCTTT. This translates into CASSSPTGLNTEAFF.

V usage is TRBV28 and J usage is TRBJ2-3; TRBD2 might be the D (5 bases). V shed 7 bases and J shed 5 bases, with 25 bases lying between them. The CDR3 totals 17 residues. Per the germline V gene, CDR1 is MDHEN and CDR2 is SYDVKM. The CDR3 sequence: CASTSSERRKSGDTQYF. CDR3 sequence (DNA): TGTGCCAGCACCTCTTCGGAGCGGAGGAAGAGTGGAGATACGCAGTATTTT.

The chain uses TRBV10-3 and TRBJ2-3, with D unclear. V lost 11 bases, J lost 0 bases, and 12 bases lay in between. Germline V gives CDR1 ENHRY, CDR2 SYGVKD. The length of the CDR3 is 13 residues. The CDR3 protein is CAVSKSSTDTQYF. In DNA, the CDR3 is TGTGCCGTGTCTAAGTCTAGCACAGATACGCAGTATTTT.

This clone was seen a few times. The rearrangement joins TRBV6-4 to TRBJ2-5; 9 bases agree with TRBD2. CDR1 and CDR2 from the germline V gene are MRHNA and SNTAGT. With 5 bases clipped from V and 5 bases from J, the junction kept 3 bases outside the gene matches. The CDR3 covers 13 residues. CDR3: CASSRTSEETQYF. CDR3 in DNA: TGTGCCAGCAGTCGGACTAGCGAGGAGACCCAGTACTTC.

CDR3 sequence (DNA): TGTGCCAGCTCCGGCTCCAGGGTGGAGCTAACTGAAGCTTTCTTT. Encoded protein: CASSGSRVELTEAFF. The V and J genes are TRBV18 and TRBJ1-1, with D perhaps matching TRBD1 (5 bases). This CDR3 is built from 15 residues. V was trimmed by 6 bases and J by 5 bases, leaving 19 bases between them. The germline V gene encodes CDR1 KGHSH and CDR2 LQKENI.

The rearrangement uses TRBV18 and TRBJ2-5; D possibly corresponds to TRBD1 (6 bases). The V end lost 1 base, the J end lost 1 base, and 7 bases lay between the germline ends. Germline V gene sequence: CDR1 KGHSH, CDR2 LQKENI. The CDR3 runs to 14 residues. CDR3 in amino acids: CASSPRQVQETQYF. CDR3 coding DNA: TGTGCCAGCTCACCACGACAGGTCCAAGAGACCCAGTACTTC.

This rearrangement joins TRBV5-4 to TRBJ1-2; 7 nucleotides agree with TRBD1. The CDR3 is 13 residues long. V was clipped by 4 bases and J by 8 bases; unmatched bases: 8. The germline V gene encodes CDR1 SGHNT and CDR2 YYREEE (reference sequence). The chain's CDR3 is CASSQGQTGGYTF. The CDR3 DNA reads as TGTGCCAGCAGCCAGGGACAGACGGGAGGCTACACCTTC.